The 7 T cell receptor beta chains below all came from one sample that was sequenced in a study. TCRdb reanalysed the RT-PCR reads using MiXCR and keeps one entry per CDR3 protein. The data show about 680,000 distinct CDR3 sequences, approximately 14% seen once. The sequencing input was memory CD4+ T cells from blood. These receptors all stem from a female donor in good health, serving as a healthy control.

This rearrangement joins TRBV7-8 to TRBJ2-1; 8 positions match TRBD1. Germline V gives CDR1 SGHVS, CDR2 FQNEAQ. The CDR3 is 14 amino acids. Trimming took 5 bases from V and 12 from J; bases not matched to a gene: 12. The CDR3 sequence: CASSPRTGSIWQFF. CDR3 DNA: TGTGCCAGCAGCCCCCGGACAGGGTCGATCTGGCAGTTCTTC. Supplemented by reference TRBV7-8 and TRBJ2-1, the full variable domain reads GAGVSQSPRYKVAKRGQDVALRCDPISGHVSLFWYQQALGQGPEFLTYFQNEAQLDKSGLPSDRFFAERPEGSVSTLKIQRTQQEDSAVYLCASSPRTGSIWQFFGPGTRLTVL.

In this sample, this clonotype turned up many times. The CDR3 is CASSLQGRSYNEQFF. As DNA, the CDR3 is TGTGCCAGCAGCTTACAGGGTCGCTCCTACAATGAGCAGTTCTTC. The chain links TRBV7-2 to TRBJ2-1, with TRBD1 as a possible D gene (5 bases). The CDR3 sequence is 15 residues long. V was cut by 2 bases and J by 0 bases, with 8 bases left in between. Germline assignment: CDR1 SGHTA and CDR2 FQGNSA. The full variable domain, in which reference TRBV7-2 and TRBJ2-1 provide the parts outside the CDR3, is GAGVSQSPSNKVTEKGKDVELRCDPISGHTALYWYRQSLGQGLEFLIYFQGNSAPDKSGLPSDRFSAERTGGSVSTLTIQRTQQEDSAVYLCASSLQGRSYNEQFFGPGTRLTVL.

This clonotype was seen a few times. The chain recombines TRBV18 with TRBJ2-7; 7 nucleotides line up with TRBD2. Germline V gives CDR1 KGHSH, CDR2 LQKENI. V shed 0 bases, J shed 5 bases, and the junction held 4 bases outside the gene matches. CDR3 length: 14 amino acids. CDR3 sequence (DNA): TGTGCCAGCTCACCACCGGGACTAAACGACGAGCAGTACTTC. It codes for CASSPPGLNDEQYF.

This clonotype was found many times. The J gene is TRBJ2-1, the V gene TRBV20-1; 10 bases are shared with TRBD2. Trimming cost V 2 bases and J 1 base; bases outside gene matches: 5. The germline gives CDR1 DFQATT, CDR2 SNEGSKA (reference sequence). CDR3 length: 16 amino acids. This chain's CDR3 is CSARLAGARSYNEQFF. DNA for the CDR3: TGCAGTGCTAGACTAGCGGGAGCCCGGTCCTACAATGAGCAGTTCTTC.

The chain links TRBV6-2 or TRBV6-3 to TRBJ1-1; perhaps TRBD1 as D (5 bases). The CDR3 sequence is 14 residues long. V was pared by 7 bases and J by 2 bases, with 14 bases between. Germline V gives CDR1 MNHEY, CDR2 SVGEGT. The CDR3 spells CASTPGPVNTEAFF. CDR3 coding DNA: TGTGCCAGCACCCCGGGACCGGTAAACACTGAAGCTTTCTTT.

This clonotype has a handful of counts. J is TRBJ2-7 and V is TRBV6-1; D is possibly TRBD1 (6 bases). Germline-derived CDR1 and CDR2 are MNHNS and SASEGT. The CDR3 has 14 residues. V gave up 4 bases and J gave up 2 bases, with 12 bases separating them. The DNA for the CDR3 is TGTGCCAGCAGTGGGTCCTGGGGGCCCTACGAGCAGTACTTC. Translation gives CASSGSWGPYEQYF.

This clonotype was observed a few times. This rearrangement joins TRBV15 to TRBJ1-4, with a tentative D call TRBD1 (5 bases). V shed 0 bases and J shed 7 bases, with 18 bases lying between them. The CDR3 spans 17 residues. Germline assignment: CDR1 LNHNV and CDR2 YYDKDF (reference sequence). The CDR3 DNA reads TGTGCCACCAGCAGAGATGGGACCGGGCCTAAGGGTGAAAAACTGTTTTTT. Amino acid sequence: CATSRDGTGPKGEKLFF. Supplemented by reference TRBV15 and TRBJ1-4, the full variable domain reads DAMVIQNPRYQVTQFGKPVTLSCSQTLNHNVMYWYQQKSSQAPKLLFHYYDKDFNNEADTPDNFQSRRPNTSFCFLDIRSPGLGDTAMYLCATSRDGTGPKGEKLFFGSGTQLSVL.